The rows below give T cell receptor beta chains drawn from one sample of a study of shared clonotypes between healthy human individuals. The data were produced by immunoSEQ multiplex PCR, yet TCRdb's version contains in-frame clones alone and is incomplete. The data contain 650,000 to 800,000 clones, roughly 72% of them singletons. The specimen sequenced was memory CD4+ T cells sorted from blood. The source is a young woman in good health. Both conserved end residues are part of each CDR3.

v_call,j_call,cdr3_aa
TRBV7-6,TRBJ2-7,CASSLSGYEQYF
TRBV28,TRBJ2-1,CASSVATGYGRNEQFF
TRBV5-1,TRBJ1-4,CASSGGQSASEKLFF
TRBV12-5,TRBJ2-5,CASGLSPGEGSETQYF
TRBV11-2,TRBJ1-6,CASSPGTAGTNSPLHF
TRBV7-9,TRBJ2-7,CASSLAWGYEQYF
TRBV4-2,TRBJ2-3,CASSLRWGEISTDTQYF
TRBV28,TRBJ2-7,CATLRASSYEQYF
TRBV6-6,TRBJ2-7,CASSYLASGRVEQYF
TRBV2,TRBJ1-2,CATDRGQSIAYGYTF
TRBV7-9,TRBJ2-7,CASSLDTQGFAYEQYF
TRBV20-1,TRBJ1-2,CSAPPEYGYTF
TRBV14,TRBJ1-2,CASSQYRSGYTF
TRBV7-9,TRBJ2-5,CASSRTQQETQYF
TRBV19,TRBJ2-1,CASSGGLYEQFF
TRBV10-3,TRBJ2-2,CAISQREGLGSGELFF
TRBV7-2,TRBJ2-7,CASSLGGTESYEQYF
TRBV5-5,TRBJ2-7,CASSLGDLNYEQYF
TRBV27,TRBJ2-7,CASGTGTEYEQYF
TRBV21-1,TRBJ2-1,CASSKAGGGSYNEQFF
TRBV28,TRBJ1-3,CASSSAGDRPSGNTIYF
TRBV21-1,TRBJ2-7,CASKPGLAELTYEQYF
TRBV28,TRBJ1-2,CASSSRGQLNYGYTF
TRBV5-8,TRBJ1-4,CASSDRTGGEKLFF
TRBV28,TRBJ2-7,CASSSHDSSYEQYF
TRBV19,TRBJ1-2,CASSMAAGLSYGYTF
TRBV6-1,TRBJ2-7,CASSGLGTGNAQYF
TRBV9,TRBJ2-7,CASSPGLAAAYEQYF
TRBV18,TRBJ2-3,CASSPVAATDTQYF
TRBV15,TRBJ2-5,CATSRGRLAGVTGKETQYF
TRBV18,TRBJ1-1,CASSPLGEKHLNTEAFF
TRBV7-9,TRBJ2-3,CASSFIAGPSTDTQYF
TRBV19,TRBJ1-5,CASSGGQGWEPQHF
TRBV6-5,TRBJ2-3,CASKLVFTDTQYF
TRBV7-9,TRBJ1-2,CASSPRTYGYTF
TRBV19,TRBJ2-4,CASSIKRDSKNIQYF
TRBV6-5,TRBJ2-5,CASTYGETQYF
TRBV4-1,TRBJ2-3,CASSQRLVTDTQYF
TRBV9,TRBJ1-3,CASSVGGRFSGNTIYF
TRBV18,TRBJ2-3,CASSAAGVSSDTQYF
TRBV11-2,TRBJ2-2,CASSYGRSNTGELFF
TRBV5-1,TRBJ2-1,CASSLASLVYNEQFF
TRBV29-1,TRBJ1-3,CSVPTGTGADTIYF
TRBV27,TRBJ2-2,CASLTFLKTSGFRSGELFF
TRBV5-8,TRBJ2-2,CASSWGGLAATGELFF
TRBV2,TRBJ2-7,CAIGATLSFYEQYF
TRBV30,TRBJ1-5,CAWSKGGNQPQHF
TRBV7-3,TRBJ2-2,CASSLVVAGVRTGELFF
TRBV20-1,TRBJ2-3,CSAPFTDTQYF
TRBV5-1,TRBJ2-1,CASSAASGAYNEQFF